This TCR beta chain emerged from a study of T cell repertoires in cytomegalovirus infection (dated by TCRdb to the late 2010s). For the study in its entirety: The peptide stimulations were aimed at well-studied HLA-B-restricted epitopes as well as recently identified HLA-C-restricted CMV epitopes, whose presentation resists viral immunomodulation. Because public TCR beta signatures pointed to carriage of CMV infection together with the matching HLA type, the HLA type of each donor mattered for the analysis.

TCRdb shows the sequencer as Illumina HiSeq 1500. TCRdb trimmed public reads at Q25 via fastp, called clones via MiXCR and kept in-frame beta chains. CDR3 protein sequences are deduplicated, and each keeps its most common genes and DNA. The sample profile shows a few hundred thousand distinct CDR3 sequences; 40% of them were found once. The ten largest clones represent 48% of the sample. Trimming removed 2 bases from V and 1 base from J, leaving 13 bases between the germline ends. From its cysteine to its phenylalanine, the CDR3 spans 16 amino acids. CDR3 DNA only is kept here, 48 bases in frame from base 1. Overall study results and their limits: In the ex vivo response, HLA-C-restricted CMV-specific TCR beta clonotypes were dominant, and in two of eight donors the single most frequent clonotype came from this HLA-C-restricted group. In both this cohort and an independent roughly 330-donor cohort, the cumulative frequency of public TCR beta family members distinguished carriers of CMV infection plus the relevant HLA type.

Regarding this clonotype: This clone's antigen is unknown. Nothing much larger sits one base from this clone, and base qualities are not available.

Explained via the paper, the treatment or condition label denotes: in vitro stimulation with specific CMV peptide epitopes to enrich CMV-specific T cells. The sequence was collected from a human donor in good health (CMV status not recorded). Some clones in this sample may be carry-over from other donors' samples. This sequence uses TRBV12-3 or TRBV12-4 and TRBJ2-3; there is no confident call for the D gene. The sample was cultured PBMCs, taken from culture after CMV antigen stimulation. The CDR3 is CASSLSSGGGTDTQYF. In nucleotide form, the sequence is TGTGCCAGCAGTTTAAGTTCAGGTGGGGGCACAGATACGCAGTATTTT.